These T cell receptor beta chains were read from a single sample in a study of T cell responses to AZD1222 COVID-19 vaccine. TCRdb's copy holds only in-frame clones and misses some; the assay was immunoSEQ multiplex PCR. The sample lists 100,000 or so clones; about 81% were seen once. Material: peripheral blood, obtained on day 0 of AZD1222 vaccination. Receptor source: an adult in good health. Each CDR3 is given with its conserved first and last residue. A D gene is named only where the DNA matches it firmly. The size entry is marked missing in some rows and otherwise reads once, few, many or a size class.

size,D,V,J,CDR3,DNA
.,TRBD1,TRBV19,TRBJ2-5,CASSLGQGQETQYF,TGTGCCAGTAGTCTGGGACAGGGCCAAGAGACCCAGTACTTC
.,TRBD1,TRBV6-2/TRBV6-3,TRBJ1-2,CASSYFSQGPNGYTF,TGTGCCAGCAGTTACTTCTCACAGGGGCCGAATGGCTACACCTTC
few,.,TRBV5-1,TRBJ1-1,CASSFGTAGNTEAFF,TGCGCCAGCAGCTTTGGCACGGCGGGGAACACTGAAGCTTTCTTT
.,TRBD2,TRBV3-1/TRBV3-2,TRBJ2-5,CASSHRGRGGGARLAETQYF,TGTGCCAGCAGCCATAGAGGTAGAGGCGGGGGGGCCCGGTTGGCAGAGACCCAGTACTTC
.,.,TRBV5-1,TRBJ1-1,CASSPQDPSTEAFF,TGCGCCAGCAGCCCCCAGGACCCAAGCACTGAAGCTTTCTTT
.,.,TRBV1,TRBJ1-1,CTSSQEGDRERATEAFF,TGCACCAGCAGCCAAGAAGGGGACAGGGAGAGGGCCACTGAAGCTTTCTTT
.,.,TRBV18,TRBJ2-7,CASSPPNQRTLSSYEQYF,TGTGCCAGCTCACCACCGAATCAGAGGACTCTTAGCTCCTACGAGCAGTACTTC
.,.,TRBV7-9,TRBJ1-2,CASSSPPVYGYTF,TGTGCCAGCAGCTCCCCGCCAGTATATGGCTACACCTTC
once,.,TRBV14,TRBJ2-5,CASSQDRGSETQYF,TGTGCCAGCAGCCAAGACCGGGGATCAGAGACCCAGTACTTC
.,.,TRBV24-1,TRBJ2-3,CATSDAGTVGTDTQYF,TGTGCCACCAGTGATGCTGGTACGGTCGGCACAGATACGCAGTATTTT
.,.,TRBV7-9,TRBJ1-2,CASSPALRAYGYTF,TGTGCCAGCAGCCCTGCGCTCCGGGCCTATGGCTACACCTTC
once,TRBD1,TRBV30,TRBJ1-5,CAFKTGGNRNQPQHF,TGTGCCTTTAAGACAGGGGGTAACAGGAATCAGCCCCAGCATTTT
few,.,TRBV24-1,TRBJ1-5,CATSDPDSYSNQPQHF,TGTGCCACCAGTGATCCGGACAGTTATAGCAATCAGCCCCAGCATTTT
.,.,TRBV18,TRBJ2-3,CASSNPRISTDTQYF,TGTGCCAGCTCCAACCCCCGGATTAGTACAGATACGCAGTATTTT
few,TRBD1,TRBV6-2/TRBV6-3,TRBJ2-7,CASSSYGQGVHEQYF,TGTGCCAGCAGTAGCTACGGACAGGGAGTCCACGAGCAGTACTTC
.,.,TRBV4-1,TRBJ1-5,CASSQASGNQPQHF,TGCGCCAGCAGCCAAGCCTCCGGCAATCAGCCCCAGCATTTT
once,TRBD1,TRBV7-2,TRBJ1-3,CASSSTGETSNTIYF,TGTGCCAGCAGCTCCACAGGGGAGACTTCAAACACCATATATTTT
.,TRBD1,TRBV27,TRBJ2-7,CASRSPDRGDYEQYF,TGTGCCAGCAGATCCCCGGACAGGGGAGACTACGAGCAGTACTTC
few,TRBD1,TRBV28,TRBJ1-5,CASSSGGSGNQPQHF,TGTGCCAGCAGTTCAGGGGGTAGTGGAAATCAGCCCCAGCATTTT
.,TRBD1,TRBV11-2,TRBJ1-2,CASSGGQYGYTF,TGTGCCAGCAGCGGGGGACAGTATGGCTACACCTTC
.,.,TRBV6-5,TRBJ1-4,CATQSLGGREKLFF,TGTGCCACTCAATCCCTCGGGGGGAGGGAAAAACTGTTTTTT
.,.,TRBV1,TRBJ1-2,CTSSQKTNRTAGYTF,TGCACCAGCAGCCAAAAAACGAACAGAACTGCTGGCTACACCTTC
few,.,TRBV6-5,TRBJ1-6,CASRDGEIHNSPLHF,TGTGCCAGCAGAGACGGGGAAATCCATAATTCACCCCTCCACTTT
.,.,TRBV3-1/TRBV3-2,TRBJ2-7,CASSQLDSYEQYF,TGTGCCAGCAGCCAATTGGACTCCTACGAGCAGTACTTC
.,.,TRBV24-1,TRBJ2-7,CATSEFRGATYEQYF,TGTGCCACCAGTGAATTTCGAGGAGCCACCTACGAGCAGTACTTC
.,TRBD1,TRBV7-2,TRBJ1-2,CASSTNRGWEGYTF,TGTGCCAGCAGCACCAACAGGGGCTGGGAAGGCTACACCTTC
.,TRBD1,TRBV5-6,TRBJ1-2,CASLGTGGLHGVDGYTF,TGTGCCAGCCTCGGGACAGGAGGGCTACATGGTGTAGATGGCTACACCTTC
.,TRBD1,TRBV4-3,TRBJ1-4,CASSQGPGQRNEKLFF,TGCGCCAGCAGCCAAGGCCCGGGACAGCGGAATGAAAAACTGTTTTTT
.,.,TRBV6-2/TRBV6-3,TRBJ1-2,CASSAHHDQGYTF,TGTGCCAGCAGTGCGCACCACGACCAGGGGTACACCTTC
.,.,TRBV7-9,TRBJ1-5,CASSPRAGNQPQHF,TGTGCCAGCAGTCCCCGAGCGGGGAATCAGCCCCAGCATTTT
.,TRBD1,TRBV2,TRBJ1-6,CASSERGTGGYNSPLHF,TGTGCCAGCAGTGAAAGGGGGACAGGAGGTTATAATTCACCCCTCCACTTT
few,TRBD2,TRBV4-1,TRBJ2-3,CASSQERLAGSTQYF,TGCGCCAGCAGCCAAGAAAGGCTAGCGGGGAGTACGCAGTATTTT
.,TRBD1,TRBV18,TRBJ1-1,CASSPPNRGENTEAFF,TGTGCCAGCTCACCACCGAACAGGGGCGAGAACACTGAAGCTTTCTTT
.,.,TRBV5-5,TRBJ1-3,CASSRGGTGNTIYF,TGTGCCAGCAGCCGAGGGGGTACTGGAAACACCATATATTTT